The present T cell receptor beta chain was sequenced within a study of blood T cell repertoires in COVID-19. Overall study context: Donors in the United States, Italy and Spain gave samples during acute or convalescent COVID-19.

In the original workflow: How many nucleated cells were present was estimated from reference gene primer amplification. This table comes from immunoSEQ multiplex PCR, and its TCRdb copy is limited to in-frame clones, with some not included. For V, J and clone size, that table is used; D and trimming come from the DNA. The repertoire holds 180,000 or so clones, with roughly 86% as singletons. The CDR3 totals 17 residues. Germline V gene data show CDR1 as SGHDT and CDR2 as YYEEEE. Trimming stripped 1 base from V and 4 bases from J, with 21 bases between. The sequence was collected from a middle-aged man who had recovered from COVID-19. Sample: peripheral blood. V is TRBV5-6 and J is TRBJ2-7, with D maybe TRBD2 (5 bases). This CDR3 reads CASSLLRGRAVTYEQYF. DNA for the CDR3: TGTGCCAGCAGCTTGCTCCGGGGTCGAGCGGTAACGTACGAGCAGTACTTC.